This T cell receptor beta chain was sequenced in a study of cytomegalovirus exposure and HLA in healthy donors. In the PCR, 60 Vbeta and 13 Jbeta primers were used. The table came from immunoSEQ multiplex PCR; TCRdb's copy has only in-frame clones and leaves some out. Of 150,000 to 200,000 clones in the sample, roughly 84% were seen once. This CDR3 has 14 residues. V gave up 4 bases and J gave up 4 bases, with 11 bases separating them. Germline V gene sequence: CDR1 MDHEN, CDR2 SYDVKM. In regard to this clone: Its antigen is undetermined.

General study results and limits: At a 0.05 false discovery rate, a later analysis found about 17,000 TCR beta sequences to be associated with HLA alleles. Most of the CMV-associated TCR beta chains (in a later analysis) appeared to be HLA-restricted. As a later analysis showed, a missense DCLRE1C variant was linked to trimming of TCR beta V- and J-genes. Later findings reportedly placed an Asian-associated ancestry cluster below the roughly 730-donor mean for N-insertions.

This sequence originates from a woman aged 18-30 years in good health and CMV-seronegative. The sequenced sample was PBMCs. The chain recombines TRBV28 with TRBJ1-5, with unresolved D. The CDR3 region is CASSSGRPNQPQHF. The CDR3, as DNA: TGTGCCAGCAGTTCCGGGAGGCCTAATCAGCCCCAGCATTTT.